These 29 T cell receptor beta chains were sequenced from one sample in a study of T cell responses to AZD1222 COVID-19 vaccine. Libraries were prepared by immunoSEQ multiplex PCR; TCRdb keeps only in-frame clonotypes and omits some of them. Here the sample spans some 150,000 clones, about 85% being singletons. The specimen was peripheral blood, collected after recovery from COVID-19. These receptors were collected from an adult who had recovered from COVID-19.

This clone was counted a single time. CDR3 protein: CASSSPGPSSYNSPLHF. CDR3 nucleotides: TGTGCCAGCAGCTCCCCGGGCCCTAGCTCCTATAATTCACCCCTCCACTTT. The chain joins TRBV11-2 to TRBJ1-6; the D is unclear. The ends were cut back, 4 bases at V and 0 bases at J, with 13 bases in the middle. The germline V gene encodes CDR1 SGHAT and CDR2 FQNNGV. The CDR3 runs to 17 residues.

The V gene is TRBV18, the J gene TRBJ2-5; the D is unclear. This CDR3 comprises 12 residues. Germline CDR1 KGHSH, CDR2 LQKENI. Between the trimmed V and J ends, which lost 3 bases and 1 base, there was a span of 3 bases. This CDR3 reads CASSPSQETQYF. The CDR3 region has the DNA TGTGCCAGCTCACCGAGCCAAGAGACCCAGTACTTC.

This clone has just a few counts. The CDR3: CASSYRISPLHF. Here the CDR3 DNA reads TGTGCCAGCAGTTATAGGATTTCACCCCTCCACTTT. The genes are TRBV12-3 or TRBV12-4 and TRBJ1-6; no clear D. The CDR3 is 12 amino acids. The germline V and J ends were trimmed by 4 bases and 9 bases, with 7 bases remaining between them.

This clone was recorded once. The sample contains more than one DNA sequence encoding this CDR3. This sequence joins TRBV28 and TRBJ2-7; D perhaps matches TRBD2 (6 bases). Germline V gene lookup returns CDR1 MDHEN and CDR2 SYDVKM. CDR3 length: 12 amino acids. The V gene lost 6 bases and the J gene lost 7 bases, with 13 bases spanning the gap. CDR3 sequence: CASSLGGVEQYF. Written as DNA, the CDR3 is TGTGCCAGCAGCTTGGGAGGTGTGGAGCAGTACTTC.

V gene TRBV7-2 combines with J gene TRBJ1-4; unclear D gene. CDR3 length: 17 amino acids. Between the trimmed V and J ends, which lost 4 bases and 0 bases, there was a span of 15 bases. Germline V gene sequence: CDR1 SGHTA, CDR2 FQGNSA. Here the CDR3 DNA reads TGTGCCAGCAGCTCAGTTCCGGCTTCTGCAACTAATGAAAAACTGTTTTTT. This translates into CASSSVPASATNEKLFF. The variable domain in full, completed from reference TRBV7-2 and TRBJ1-4, reads GAGVSQSPSNKVTEKGKDVELRCDPISGHTALYWYRQSLGQGLEFLIYFQGNSAPDKSGLPSDRFSAERTGGSVSTLTIQRTQQEDSAVYLCASSSVPASATNEKLFFGSGTQLSVL.

The sample holds one count of this clone. The V gene is TRBV7-2, the J gene TRBJ1-1, with 8 bases lining up with TRBD1. V lost 2 bases to trimming and J lost 7 bases; unmatched junction nucleotides: 9. The V gene's germline CDR1 is SGHTA and CDR2 FQGNSA. The CDR3 is 15 amino acids. The CDR3 region is CASSLNPQGAIEAFF. The DNA of the CDR3 is TGTGCCAGCAGCTTAAACCCGCAGGGGGCGATTGAAGCTTTCTTT.

This chain uses TRBV29-1 with TRBJ1-1; D uncertain. V was clipped by 4 bases and J by 5 bases, with 8 bases between them. This CDR3 is 11 amino acids long. Germline V gene sequence: CDR1 SQVTM, CDR2 ANQGSEA. The CDR3 spells CSVAQVTEAFF. Here the CDR3 DNA reads TGCAGCGTTGCGCAGGTAACTGAAGCTTTCTTT.

This clone is a singleton in its sample. Other DNA sequences from this sample encode an identical CDR3 as well. V usage is TRBV18 and J usage is TRBJ1-5; D remains ambiguous. The V end lost 3 bases, the J end lost 0 bases, and 12 bases lay between the germline ends. The CDR3 has 16 residues. The germline CDR1 and CDR2 sequences are KGHSH and LQKENI. For the CDR3, the DNA is TGTGCCAGCTCACCCCCCGGACTCAATAGCAATCAGCCCCAGCATTTT. As protein: CASSPPGLNSNQPQHF.

The chain is built from TRBV3-1 (or the pseudogene TRBV3-2) and TRBJ2-7; 7 bases map to TRBD1. Trimming removed 4 bases from V and 7 bases from J; junction bases left unmatched: 16. Germline assignment: CDR1 LGHDT and CDR2 YNNKEL (reference sequence). The CDR3 is made up of 16 amino acids. In DNA, the CDR3 is TGTGCCAGCAGCCGGATGATCGGGACAGTGCCGGGGGAGCAGTACTTC. Residues: CASSRMIGTVPGEQYF.

The chain carries TRBV11-2 and TRBJ2-7; a possible D gene is TRBD1 (6 bases). The CDR3 loop spans 14 amino acids. In germline, CDR1 is SGHAT, CDR2 FQNNGV. The V end lost 4 bases, the J end lost 3 bases, and 13 bases lay between the germline ends. The DNA of the CDR3 is TGTGCCAGCAGCTCCTACAGGGTTCTCTACGAGCAGTACTTC. Translating gives CASSSYRVLYEQYF.

This clone was recorded only once. This chain joins TRBV9 and TRBJ2-2, with D tentatively TRBD2 (5 bases). Germline CDR1 is SGDLS and CDR2 is YYNGEE. The CDR3 is made up of 14 amino acids. Between the trimmed V and J ends, which lost 2 bases and 3 bases, there was a span of 8 bases. The CDR3 DNA reads TGTGCCAGCAGCGTTTCAGCGGACACCGGGGAGCTGTTTTTT. Protein sequence: CASSVSADTGELFF. The full variable domain, completed using reference TRBV9 and TRBJ2-2, is DSGVTQTPKHLITATGQRVTLRCSPRSGDLSVYWYQQSLDQGLQFLIQYYNGEERAKGNILERFSAQQFPDLHSELNLSSLELGDSALYFCASSVSADTGELFFGEGSRLTVL.

This chain joins TRBV6-6 and TRBJ2-5; 7 nucleotides match TRBD2. This CDR3 is 14 amino acids long. The V gene's germline CDR1 is MNHNY and CDR2 SVGAGI (reference sequence). V dropped 6 bases and J dropped 5; count of bases not matched to a gene: 9. In DNA, the CDR3 is TGTGCCAGCAGCCCCCGGGAGGTGGAGGAGACCCAGTACTTC. This encodes CASSPREVEETQYF.

V gene TRBV3-1 (or the pseudogene TRBV3-2) combines with J gene TRBJ1-5, with D possibly TRBD1 on 5 matching bases. The length of the CDR3 is 17 residues. Trimming cost V 1 base and J 4 bases, with 17 bases left between them. Germline V lookup: CDR1 LGHDT, CDR2 YNNKEL (reference sequence). The CDR3 DNA reads as TGTGCCAGCAGCCAAGTAGGAAACGGGACGGTTAATCAGCCCCAGCATTTT. Encoded protein: CASSQVGNGTVNQPQHF.

The chain has TRBV11-3 and TRBJ2-2; D ambiguous. With 8 bases removed from V and 3 bases from J, the gap between germline ends came to 7 bases. The CDR3 length is 12 residues. Germline V gene sequence: CDR1 SGHNT, CDR2 YENEEA. The DNA for the CDR3 is TGTGCCAGCTCCCCTGACACCGGGGAGCTGTTTTTT. Amino acids: CASSPDTGELFF. Using reference TRBV11-3 and TRBJ2-2 for the parts outside the CDR3, the full variable domain is EAGVVQSPRYKIIEKKQPVAFWCNPISGHNTLYWYLQNLGQGPELLIRYENEEAVDDSQLPKDRFSAERLKGVDSTLKIQPAELGDSAVYLCASSPDTGELFFGEGSRLTVL.

The chain combines TRBV29-1 with TRBJ1-3; perhaps TRBD1 as D (5 bases). Germline CDR1 is SQVTM and CDR2 is ANQGSEA. With 3 bases removed from V and 8 bases from J, the gap between germline ends came to 11 bases. The CDR3 covers 12 residues. In DNA form, the CDR3 reads TGCAGCGTTGATTTGGGGGGTGACACCATATATTTT. The encoded protein is CSVDLGGDTIYF.

V usage is TRBV7-2 and J usage is TRBJ2-2; D assignment may be TRBD1 or TRBD2 (5 bases each). Germline assignment: CDR1 SGHTA and CDR2 FQGNSA. The CDR3 runs to 19 residues. V was clipped by 5 bases and J by 1 base, with 23 bases between them. CDR3 sequence: CASSGAGTRNLMNTGELFF. The CDR3 nucleotides read TGTGCCAGCAGCGGGGCCGGGACCCGGAATCTTATGAACACCGGGGAGCTGTTTTTT. The whole variable domain, filled in from reference TRBV7-2 and TRBJ2-2, reads GAGVSQSPSNKVTEKGKDVELRCDPISGHTALYWYRQSLGQGLEFLIYFQGNSAPDKSGLPSDRFSAERTGGSVSTLTIQRTQQEDSAVYLCASSGAGTRNLMNTGELFFGEGSRLTVL.

This chain connects TRBV15 to TRBJ1-3; D is ambiguous. The V gene lost 1 base and the J gene lost 1 base, with 8 bases spanning the gap. Germline V CDR1 and CDR2: LNHNV, YYDKDF (reference sequence). The CDR3 runs 15 residues. In DNA form, the CDR3 reads TGTGCCACCAGCAGAGTCGAGGGATCTGGAAACACCATATATTTT. Translation: CATSRVEGSGNTIYF.

V usage is TRBV7-9 and J usage is TRBJ2-1; TRBD1 matches at 8 bases. The CDR3 length is 15 residues. V was pared by 8 bases and J by 8 bases, with 14 bases of the junction left unmatched. CDR1 and CDR2 (germline): SEHNR, FQNEAQ (reference sequence). The CDR3 spells CASDQLAGGNDEQFF. In nucleotides, the CDR3 is TGTGCCAGCGACCAACTAGCAGGGGGCAACGATGAGCAGTTCTTC.

The chain combines TRBV29-1 with TRBJ2-7; D is possibly TRBD1 or TRBD2 (5 bases each). The CDR3 sequence is 15 residues long. Trimming pared 6 bases from V and 2 bases from J, leaving 20 bases between. Germline V lookup: CDR1 SQVTM, CDR2 ANQGSEA. The CDR3 sequence: CSVYTGREFTYEQYF. DNA of the CDR3: TGCAGCGTATACACAGGACGGGAATTTACCTACGAGCAGTACTTC.

CDR3 region: CASTGTGGWTGELFF. The DNA for the CDR3 is TGTGCCAGTACCGGGACAGGGGGCTGGACCGGGGAGCTGTTTTTT. The V and J genes are TRBV19 and TRBJ2-2, with 12 bases that match TRBD1. This CDR3 is built from 15 residues. CDR1 LNHDA and CDR2 SQIVND come from the germline V gene (reference sequence). J gave up 5 bases and V 7 bases, and 5 bases lay outside the gene matches.

The CDR3 sequence: CASSLAGRPNEQFF. The DNA for the CDR3 is TGCGCCAGCAGCTTGGCGGGGAGGCCCAATGAGCAGTTCTTC. The gene calls are TRBV5-1 and TRBJ2-1; D is possibly TRBD2 (6 bases). The germline gives CDR1 SGHRS, CDR2 YFSETQ. This CDR3 comprises 14 residues. Trimming cost V 0 bases and J 6 bases, with 10 bases left between them.

The chain recombines TRBV6-2 or TRBV6-3 with TRBJ1-2; D not certain. Trimming cost V 2 bases and J 5 bases, with 6 bases left between them. This CDR3 comprises 12 residues. Germline lookup yields CDR1 MNHEY and CDR2 SVGEGT. CDR3 amino acids: CASSYGPYGYTF. CDR3 DNA: TGTGCCAGCAGTTACGGACCTTATGGCTACACCTTC.

This clone was seen just once. The chain recombines TRBV9 with TRBJ1-4; 7 bases match TRBD1. This CDR3 contains 16 residues. V lost 4 bases, J lost 4 bases, and 10 bases stayed unmatched. Germline loops: CDR1 SGDLS, CDR2 YYNGEE. The CDR3 DNA is TGTGCCAGCAGCCTCACTCCGGGACAGTATAATGAAAAACTGTTTTTT. Translation gives CASSLTPGQYNEKLFF.

The CDR3 nucleotides are TGCGCCAGCAGCCAACGGGACAGTTACTATGGCTACACCTTC. It codes for CASSQRDSYYGYTF. This rearrangement joins TRBV4-1 to TRBJ1-2, with TRBD1 matching 7 bases. Germline V gene lookup returns CDR1 MGHRA and CDR2 YSYEKL. CDR3 length equals 14 residues. Losses at the gene ends were 2 bases for V and 3 bases for J; bases not matched to a gene: 3.

The chain carries TRBV19 and TRBJ2-1; 12 bases line up with TRBD2. This CDR3 is built from 14 residues. After removal of 2 bases from V and 10 bases from J, the junction contained 3 bases not matched to a gene. The germline V gene encodes CDR1 LNHDA and CDR2 SQIVND (reference sequence). CDR3 loop: CASSILAGGHEQFF. CDR3 coding DNA: TGTGCCAGTAGTATACTAGCGGGGGGGCACGAGCAGTTCTTC.

The genes are TRBV9 and TRBJ2-2, with 10 bases that match TRBD2. Germline V gene lookup returns CDR1 SGDLS and CDR2 YYNGEE. The CDR3 sequence is 15 residues long. V was clipped by 0 bases and J by 4 bases; unmatched bases: 0. CDR3 loop: CASSVGLAGTGELFF. The CDR3 DNA sequence: TGTGCCAGCAGCGTAGGACTAGCGGGCACCGGGGAGCTGTTTTTT. The full variable domain, rest sourced from reference TRBV9 and TRBJ2-2, is DSGVTQTPKHLITATGQRVTLRCSPRSGDLSVYWYQQSLDQGLQFLIQYYNGEERAKGNILERFSAQQFPDLHSELNLSSLELGDSALYFCASSVGLAGTGELFFGEGSRLTVL.

The V gene is TRBV28, the J gene TRBJ1-1, with D possibly being TRBD1 (5 bases). V lost 6 bases, J lost 11 bases, and 19 bases lay in between. Germline CDR1 reads MDHEN; CDR2 reads SYDVKM. The CDR3 has 13 residues. This chain's CDR3 is CASRPPGRVGAFF. For the CDR3, the DNA is TGTGCCAGCAGGCCACCGGGGCGGGTTGGGGCTTTCTTT. Looking up the rest from reference TRBV28 and TRBJ1-1 gives the full variable domain: DVKVTQSSRYLVKRTGEKVFLECVQDMDHENMFWYRQDPGLGLRLIYFSYDVKMKEKGDIPEGYSVSREKKERFSLILESASTNQTSMYLCASRPPGRVGAFFGQGTRLTVV.

The chain employs TRBV14 and TRBJ1-2; 8 nucleotides line up with TRBD1. Germline trimming cut 4 bases from V and 1 base from J; bases unmatched to any gene: 2. CDR1 is SGHDN, CDR2 FVKESK, per germline. This CDR3 is 14 amino acids long. The CDR3 nucleotides read TGTGCCAGCAGCCCCGACAGGGGTAACTATGGCTACACCTTC. The encoded protein is CASSPDRGNYGYTF.

This chain links TRBV9 with TRBJ2-1; D possibly uses TRBD1 or TRBD2 (5 bases each). CDR3 length: 16 amino acids. With 3 bases removed from V and 8 bases from J, the gap between germline ends came to 21 bases. Germline CDR1 SGDLS, CDR2 YYNGEE. The CDR3 coding sequence is TGTGCCAGCAGCGCTCTAGGGACCCCTATCATCGATGAGCAGTTCTTC. Its translation is CASSALGTPIIDEQFF.